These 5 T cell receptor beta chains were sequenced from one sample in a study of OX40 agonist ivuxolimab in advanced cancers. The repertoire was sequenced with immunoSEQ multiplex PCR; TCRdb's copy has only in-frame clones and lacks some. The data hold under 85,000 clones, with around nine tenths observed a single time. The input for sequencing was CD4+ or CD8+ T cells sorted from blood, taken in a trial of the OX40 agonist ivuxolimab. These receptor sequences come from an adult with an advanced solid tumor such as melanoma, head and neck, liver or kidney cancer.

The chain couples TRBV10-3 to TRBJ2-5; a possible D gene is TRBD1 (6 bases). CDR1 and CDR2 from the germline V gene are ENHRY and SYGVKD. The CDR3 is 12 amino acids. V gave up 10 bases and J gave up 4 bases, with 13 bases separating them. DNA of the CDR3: TGTGCCACCACAGGGTTAGGAGAGACCCAGTACTTC. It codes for CATTGLGETQYF.

CDR3 in amino acids: CASSLRTVQETQYF. The CDR3 bases are TGTGCCAGCAGCCTCCGGACTGTACAAGAGACCCAGTACTTC. V usage is TRBV11-2 and J usage is TRBJ2-5; D perhaps matches TRBD2 (5 bases). CDR1 is SGHAT, CDR2 FQNNGV, per germline. The CDR3 spans 14 residues. V was pared by 5 bases and J by 2 bases, with 12 bases between.

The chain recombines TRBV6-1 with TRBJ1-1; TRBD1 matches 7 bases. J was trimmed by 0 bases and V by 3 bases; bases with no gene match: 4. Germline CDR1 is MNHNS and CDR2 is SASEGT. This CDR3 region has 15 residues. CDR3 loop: CASSDKGAMNTEAFF. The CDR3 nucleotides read TGTGCCAGCAGTGATAAGGGGGCCATGAACACTGAAGCTTTCTTT.

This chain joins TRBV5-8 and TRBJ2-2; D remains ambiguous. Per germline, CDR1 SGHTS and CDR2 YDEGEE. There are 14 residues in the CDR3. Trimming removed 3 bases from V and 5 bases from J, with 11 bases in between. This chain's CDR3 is CASSSLVTTGELFF. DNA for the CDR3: TGTGCCAGCAGCTCCCTCGTTACGACCGGGGAGCTGTTTTTT.

DNA of the CDR3: TGTGCCAGCAGCCGATCGGACAGCTTAGAGACCCAGTACTTC. This translates into CASSRSDSLETQYF. V gene TRBV7-2 combines with J gene TRBJ2-5; D might be TRBD1 (6 bases). Between the trimmed V and J ends, which lost 5 bases and 4 bases, there was a span of 14 bases. This CDR3 region has 14 residues. From germline, CDR1 is SGHTA and CDR2 FQGNSA.